The T cell receptor beta chain under discussion was sequenced for a study of blood T cells in healthy people across ages. The study's findings and limits: Naive CD4+ cell counts and diversity both ran higher in long-lived than in aged donors. Percentage of naive T cells showed a strong correlation with TCR beta diversity. Conclusively comparing naive with antigen-experienced cells was impossible with unsorted PBMCs.

Notes on this clonotype: Antigen specificity is unknown.

The extraction recovered at least 5.5 micrograms of total RNA per sample. This CDR3 spans 14 amino acids. The germline V gene encodes CDR1 WSHSY and CDR2 SAAADI. Unmatched junction bases numbered 6, after V lost 8 bases and J lost 5 bases. The second PCR ran about 6 to 12 cycles with a sample-barcoded 5' primer and J-beta primers. TCRdb reprocessed the 5' RACE reads with MiXCR, giving one entry per CDR3 protein. Counted here are under 950,000 distinct CDR3 sequences, 22% occurring once; the ten biggest clones make up less than 25%. The chain links TRBV10-2 to TRBJ2-3; 11 nucleotides match TRBD2. The TCR originated in a man aged 65 to 79 in good health. Sample: blood. The CDR3 DNA is TGCGCCAGCGCCCTAGCGGGGGGTAAAGATACGCAGTATTTT. Translated: CASALAGGKDTQYF.